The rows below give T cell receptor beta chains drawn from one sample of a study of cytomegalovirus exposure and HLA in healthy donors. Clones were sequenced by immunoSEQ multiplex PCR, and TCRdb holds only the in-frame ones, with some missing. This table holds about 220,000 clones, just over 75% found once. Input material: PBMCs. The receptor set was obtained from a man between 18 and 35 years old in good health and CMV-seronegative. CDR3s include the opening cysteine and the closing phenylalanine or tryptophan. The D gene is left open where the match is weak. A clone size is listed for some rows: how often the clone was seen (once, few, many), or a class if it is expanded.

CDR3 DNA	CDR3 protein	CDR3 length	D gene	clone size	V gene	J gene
TGTGCCAGCAGTTGGAGGCAGGGGAATCAGCCCCAGCATTTT	CASSWRQGNQPQHF	14	-	-	TRBV6-5	TRBJ1-5
TGTGCCAGCAGCTTTCATACGGGAGGAGGCGATGAGCAGTTCTTC	CASSFHTGGGDEQFF	15	TRBD2	-	TRBV7-2	TRBJ2-1
TGTGCCAGCAGCCCCGCGGGGCTAGCGGGCCAAGAGACCCAGTACTTC	CASSPAGLAGQETQYF	16	TRBD2	-	TRBV9	TRBJ2-5
TGCAGCGTCCGCTACGGAGGACAGGGGGCGGGAGAGCAGTACTTC	CSVRYGGQGAGEQYF	15	TRBD1	-	TRBV29-1	TRBJ2-7
TGTGCCAGCAGCTTTACCGGGGGGTCGAATCAGCCCCAGCATTTT	CASSFTGGSNQPQHF	15	-	-	TRBV7-9	TRBJ1-5
TGTGCCAGCAGTACCCAGGGGGGCGCCGGCAATGAGCAGTTCTTC	CASSTQGGAGNEQFF	15	-	few	TRBV2	TRBJ2-1
TGCAGCGTTGGTCAAGAGTATCACGAGCAGTACTTC	CSVGQEYHEQYF	12	-	-	TRBV29-1	TRBJ2-7
TGTGCCAGCAGGGGACTAGCGGGATTCACAGATACGCAGTATTTT	CASRGLAGFTDTQYF	15	TRBD2	few	TRBV27	TRBJ2-3
TGTGCCATCAGTGTGGGACTAGCGGGAGGGCAAGAGACCCAGTACTTC	CAISVGLAGGQETQYF	16	TRBD2	once	TRBV10-3	TRBJ2-5
TGTGCCAGCAGCGCCAGGGGAGATCTGAACACTGAAGCTTTCTTT	CASSARGDLNTEAFF	15	-	few	TRBV9	TRBJ1-1
TGTGCCAGCAGCTTGACAGGGAACACTGAAGCTTTCTTT	CASSLTGNTEAFF	13	-	-	TRBV28	TRBJ1-1
TGTGCCAGCAGCGGCACCACGGACAGCTGCACACGAAACACCATATATTTT	CASSGTTDSCTRNTIYF	17	-	once	TRBV21-1	TRBJ1-3
TGTGCCAGCAGTGAAAGGTCTAGCGGGAGTAACATTCAGTACTTC	CASSERSSGSNIQYF	15	TRBD2	-	TRBV6-1	TRBJ2-4
TGCAGCGTCGTAGGCCCAGGAGGGGAGACCCAGTACTTC	CSVVGPGGETQYF	13	-	few	TRBV29-1	TRBJ2-5
TGTGCCAGCAGCTTAGGGGCCATTCCGTTACAGACCCAGTACTTC	CASSLGAIPLQTQYF	15	-	-	TRBV7-9	TRBJ2-5
TGTGCCAGCCCGCTGGAGGGCCGAGAATACGAGCAGTACTTC	CASPLEGREYEQYF	14	-	few	TRBV18	TRBJ2-7
TGTGCCAGCAGTGGTACGGACTGGGGTGAAGCTTTCTTT	CASSGTDWGEAFF	13	-	once	TRBV6-1	TRBJ1-1
TGTGCCAGCACCCCCGGGACAGGGTTTGGAAAACTGTTTTTT	CASTPGTGFGKLFF	14	TRBD1	once	TRBV7-9	TRBJ1-4
TGCGCCAGCACCTGGGGAGGGAGAGGAAATTCACCCCTCCACTTT	CASTWGGRGNSPLHF	15	-	-	TRBV5-1	TRBJ1-6
TGTGCCAGCAGCTCCCTCGGACTAGCGGGAGGGAAAAACATTCAGTACTTC	CASSSLGLAGGKNIQYF	17	TRBD2	-	TRBV7-9	TRBJ2-4
TGTGCCAGCAGCGCAGGGGGCATCTACGAGCAGTACTTC	CASSAGGIYEQYF	13	TRBD1	few	TRBV6-1	TRBJ2-7
TGTGCCAGCAGCCCACCTGAGCAGCCCCAGCATTTT	CASSPPEQPQHF	12	-	once	TRBV21-1	TRBJ1-5
TGTGCCAGCAGCTACGGGTATGGAGGCAATGAGCAGTTCTTC	CASSYGYGGNEQFF	14	-	-	TRBV7-9	TRBJ2-1
TGTGCCAGCAATACAGGGGCCTCTGGAAACACCATATATTTT	CASNTGASGNTIYF	14	TRBD1	-	TRBV6-1	TRBJ1-3
TGTGCCAGCAGCCCGGAAGGCGGGGGCAGGGAGGAGCAGTACTTC	CASSPEGGGREEQYF	15	-	-	TRBV9	TRBJ2-7
TGTGCCAGCAGCTCGACGACAGGGGGGGGTGAAAAACTGTTTTTT	CASSSTTGGGEKLFF	15	TRBD1	few	TRBV11-2	TRBJ1-4
TGTGCCAGCAGTCGAGAATCCGGGACAGGGACATTACCCTCTGGAAACACCATATATTTT	CASSRESGTGTLPSGNTIYF	20	TRBD1	-	TRBV28	TRBJ1-3
TGCGCCAGCAGCTTGGCCGGGACAGTCTTCACAGATACGCAGTATTTT	CASSLAGTVFTDTQYF	16	TRBD1	-	TRBV5-1	TRBJ2-3
TGTGCCAGCAGCCAAGAGGGTTCGGCGGGAGGGGAGGAGACCCAGTACTTC	CASSQEGSAGGEETQYF	17	TRBD2	few	TRBV4-2	TRBJ2-5
TGTGCCAGCAGCAAGCCGACAGGCGGCTACACCTTC	CASSKPTGGYTF	12	-	few	TRBV11-2	TRBJ1-2
TGTGCCAGCAGTTATGGGGACAGGGTGGTTCCGAACACCGGGGAGCTGTTTTTT	CASSYGDRVVPNTGELFF	18	TRBD1	few	TRBV11-3	TRBJ2-2
TGTTCCAGCAGCGTAGGGACTCTCCAAGAGACCCAGTACTTC	CSSSVGTLQETQYF	14	-	-	TRBV7-9	TRBJ2-5
TGTGCCAGCAGTCAAGCCGGGACTAGCGGAGATACGCAGTATTTT	CASSQAGTSGDTQYF	15	TRBD2	-	TRBV28	TRBJ2-3
TGCGCCAGCAGCTTGGCCTTTGGGGGAGGGTACAATGAGCAGTTCTTC	CASSLAFGGGYNEQFF	16	TRBD2	-	TRBV5-1	TRBJ2-1
TGTGCCAGCAGCTCCCCCGGACAGGGTTACGAGCAGTACTTC	CASSSPGQGYEQYF	14	TRBD1	-	TRBV7-9	TRBJ2-7
TGTGCCAGCAACCAAGACAGCCCACAGGGGAGGTACACTGAAGCTTTCTTT	CASNQDSPQGRYTEAFF	17	TRBD1	-	TRBV14	TRBJ1-1
TGTGCCAGCAGCGAAAAGGGGCGCTGCTCCCTGGCCTACGAGCAGTACTTC	CASSEKGRCSLAYEQYF	17	-	-	TRBV21-1	TRBJ2-7
TGCGCCAGCAGTCAACCGCGGGGTAGCGGGAGGGCCTCGTCCTACAATGAGCAGTTCTTC	CASSQPRGSGRASSYNEQFF	20	TRBD2	-	TRBV10-1	TRBJ2-1
TGTGCCAGCAGTCCTAGCGGGAGGGCCGGAGTGCACGAGCAGTACTTC	CASSPSGRAGVHEQYF	16	TRBD2	once	TRBV2	TRBJ2-7
TGTGCCAGCAGTCTGGGGGGTCGTTCACCCCTCCACTTT	CASSLGGRSPLHF	13	-	-	TRBV27	TRBJ1-6
TGTGCCAGCAGTGAAGCCCGGGGGTGGGAGCAGTACTTC	CASSEARGWEQYF	13	-	-	TRBV6-1	TRBJ2-7
TGTGCCAGCAGCTTAAAACCGCGACAGTATCCATCCTCGAACACTGAAGCTTTCTTT	CASSLKPRQYPSSNTEAFF	19	-	-	TRBV7-3	TRBJ1-1
TGCGCCAGCAGCTTGGAACCGGGACAGGGTCCCACTGAAGCTTTCTTT	CASSLEPGQGPTEAFF	16	TRBD1	-	TRBV5-1	TRBJ1-1
TGCAGTGGCCTAGAGTACTACGAGCAGTACTTC	CSGLEYYEQYF	11	-	-	TRBV20-1	TRBJ2-7
TGTGCCAGCAGCACCCTCGAGAGGTACAACTATGGCTACACCTTC	CASSTLERYNYGYTF	15	-	-	TRBV6-5	TRBJ1-2
TGTGCCATCAGTGAGTCTGTAGGGGTAGGGCCCCAGCATTTT	CAISESVGVGPQHF	14	-	-	TRBV10-3	TRBJ1-5
TGTGCCACGGGGCAAGAGACCCAGTACTTC	CATGQETQYF	10	-	-	TRBV10-3	TRBJ2-5
TGTGCCAGCAGCCCCCAGGGGGCCGGAGCCAAAAACATTCAGTACTTC	CASSPQGAGAKNIQYF	16	TRBD1	-	TRBV7-8	TRBJ2-4
TGTGCCTGGAGTCGGGAGGGGAATCAGCCCCAGCATTTT	CAWSREGNQPQHF	13	-	-	TRBV30	TRBJ1-5
TGTGCCAGCAGTGAGCAGGGCTCAGATACGCAGTATTTT	CASSEQGSDTQYF	13	-	-	TRBV2	TRBJ2-3
TGTGCCAGCAGAGGGGGCGAGCAGTACTTC	CASRGGEQYF	10	-	-	TRBV2	TRBJ2-7
TGTGCCTGGAGGAGGACAGTAAGAAACACCATATATTTT	CAWRRTVRNTIYF	13	-	-	TRBV30	TRBJ1-3
TGTGCCAGCAGCTCTAACTGGGAGGGCCAAACCTACGAGCAGTACTTC	CASSSNWEGQTYEQYF	16	TRBD2	once	TRBV5-4	TRBJ2-7
TGTGCCAGCAGCAAATACCCAGGGCCTGACGAGCAGTACTTC	CASSKYPGPDEQYF	14	-	few	TRBV21-1	TRBJ2-7
TGCGCCAGCAGCGGGACAAGTTCCTACGAGCAGTACTTC	CASSGTSSYEQYF	13	-	few	TRBV5-1	TRBJ2-7